This T cell receptor beta chain was sequenced during a study of beta chain features in type 1 diabetes. The V gene end was trimmed by 0 bases and the J gene end by 5 bases; junction bases not matched to a gene: 3. The CDR3 loop spans 15 amino acids. Germline assignment: CDR1 SGHTA and CDR2 FQGNSA. Study findings and constraints: Researchers report that Type 1 diabetes patients had moderately but significantly shorter TCRB CDR3s across all four CD4+ subsets. The similarity of naive, central memory and Treg TCRB repertoires appeared greater among patients than among healthy donors.

Sorted populations all had greater than 98% purity. cDNA synthesis used the whole RNA isolate, giving expressed TCRB sequences. Naive, central memory and regulatory T cell samples came to a mean of around 3.5 million reads. Method: immunoSEQ multiplex PCR; TCRdb's copy keeps in-frame clones and lacks some. This table holds 600,000 or so clones, 9.5% to 15% found once. Turning to this clone: Its specificity is unknown.

The sequence was obtained from a man in his thirties or forties with type 1 diabetes. V gene TRBV7-2 combines with J gene TRBJ2-5, with 10 bases identical to TRBD1. The sample comprised naive CD4+ T cells from blood. The DNA for the CDR3 is TGTGCCAGCAGCTTAGCGGGGACAGGGGATGAGACCCAGTACTTC. Translation: CASSLAGTGDETQYF.